This TCR beta chain was profiled in a study of PD-L1 blockade in urothelial cancer. The assay was immunoSEQ multiplex PCR, and TCRdb's table has in-frame clones only and misses some. The top ten clones hold approximately 2.9% of a sample with approximately 50,000 clones, under 90% of them seen once. Documented time point: pretreatment peripheral blood. The receptor was derived from a man in his 70s with urothelial cancer. This specimen was PBMCs, taken around atezolizumab (anti-PD-L1) treatment.

CDR3: CASSSQTGNGYTF. The CDR3 coding sequence is TGTGCCAGCAGCTCACAAACGGGTAATGGCTACACCTTC. The chain has TRBV7-2 and TRBJ1-2; D unclear. Germline CDR1 SGHTA, CDR2 FQGNSA. V dropped 4 bases and J dropped 6 bases, with 12 bases sitting between them. The CDR3 sequence is 13 residues long. The whole variable domain, filled in from reference TRBV7-2 and TRBJ1-2, reads GAGVSQSPSNKVTEKGKDVELRCDPISGHTALYWYRQSLGQGLEFLIYFQGNSAPDKSGLPSDRFSAERTGGSVSTLTIQRTQQEDSAVYLCASSSQTGNGYTFGSGTRLTVV.